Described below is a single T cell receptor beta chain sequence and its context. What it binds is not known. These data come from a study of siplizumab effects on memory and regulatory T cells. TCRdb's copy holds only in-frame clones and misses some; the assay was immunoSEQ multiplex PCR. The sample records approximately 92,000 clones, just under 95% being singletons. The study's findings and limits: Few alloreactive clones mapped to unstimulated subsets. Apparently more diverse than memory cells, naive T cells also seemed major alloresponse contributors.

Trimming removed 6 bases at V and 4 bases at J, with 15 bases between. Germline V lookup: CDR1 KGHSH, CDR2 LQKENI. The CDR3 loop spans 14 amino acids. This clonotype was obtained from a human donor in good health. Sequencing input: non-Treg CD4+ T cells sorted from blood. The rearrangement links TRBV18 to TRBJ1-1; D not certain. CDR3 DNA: TGTGCCAGCTCTCCAATTCCCATGGGCACTGAAGCTTTCTTT. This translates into CASSPIPMGTEAFF.